The rows below give T cell receptor beta chains drawn from one sample of a study of blood T cell repertoires in COVID-19. Sequencing used immunoSEQ multiplex PCR; TCRdb keeps in-frame clones, though not all of them. The profile covers fewer than 85,000 clones, with around 80% appearing a single time and over 15% taken by the ten largest. What was sequenced was peripheral blood. The source is a woman in her fifties or sixties with acute or convalescent COVID-19. Each CDR3 is given with its conserved first and last residue. A D gene is named only where the DNA matches it firmly.

TRBV13	TRBJ1-1	NA	CASSLAGNLGTEAFF
TRBV5-1	TRBJ2-5	TRBD1	CASSMTGTGEETQYF
TRBV24-1	TRBJ2-2	TRBD2	CATSELGLAEPNTGELFF
TRBV7-9	TRBJ1-4	NA	CASSLVSDINEKLFF
TRBV5-1	TRBJ1-1	TRBD1	CASSLGRGLTEAFF
TRBV9	TRBJ1-2	NA	CASSPQGSGYTF
TRBV7-2	TRBJ2-2	NA	CASSPTGGQNTGELFF
TRBV4-1	TRBJ2-5	NA	CASSQREDQETQYF
TRBV7-8	TRBJ2-7	TRBD2	CASSYPLGTSGASSYEQYF
TRBV7-3	TRBJ2-2	TRBD1	CASSPPGQTGELFF
TRBV5-8	TRBJ2-3	NA	CASSSLGGSDTQYF
TRBV19	TRBJ1-1	NA	CASSIADSRYAEAFF
TRBV23-1	TRBJ1-5	NA	CASSQSMGRNQPQHF
TRBV5-1	TRBJ2-3	TRBD1	CASSPRDSYTSTDTQYF
TRBV5-6	TRBJ1-2	TRBD1	CASSTTGPNYGYTF
TRBV11-3	TRBJ1-1	TRBD1	CASSLYTGEEAFF
TRBV24-1	TRBJ2-2	TRBD1	CATSDLTGGRTGELFF
TRBV7-8	TRBJ1-3	NA	CASSPSRASGNTIYF
TRBV7-9	TRBJ1-1	TRBD1	CASSFLGQVNTEAFF
TRBV18	TRBJ1-1	TRBD1	CASSPLDRGNTEAFF
TRBV12-3/TRBV12-4	TRBJ2-4	NA	CASSLGTAQYF
TRBV27	TRBJ1-4	NA	CASSASFSYSATNEKLFF
TRBV4-3	TRBJ2-2	TRBD2	CASSQDLLAGGTDTGELFF
TRBV2	TRBJ2-3	NA	CASRESTDTQYF
TRBV19	TRBJ1-5	NA	CASSIMAGNNQPQHF
TRBV18	TRBJ1-6	NA	CASSPAGGDSPLHF
TRBV4-3	TRBJ1-1	NA	CASSQDHLTPEAFF